This entry lists 19 T cell receptor beta chains sequenced from one sample in a study of regulatory T cells in long-lasting Graves disease. The authors built TCR beta libraries using iRepertoire HTBI primers and Arm-PCR of CDR3 regions. TCRdb re-called the multiplex PCR reads with MiXCR, one entry per CDR3 protein. The sample lists 300,000 to 500,000 distinct CDR3 sequences; more than 20% were seen once. Time point: persistent/refractory GD, antithyroid drugs over 5 years with positive TRAb. Generation of the TCR library employed RNA extracted from PBMCs. The starting material was peripheral blood mononuclear cells (PBMCs), obtained when the disease was refractory, from a patient treated with antithyroid drugs. The receptors derive from a female donor with Graves disease.

This clonotype was seen repeatedly, ten times or more. V and J are TRBV6-1 and TRBJ1-5; 7 bases line up with TRBD1. The germline CDR1 and CDR2 sequences are MNHNS and SASEGT. This CDR3 is built from 14 residues. The junction had 6 bases not matched to a gene; V was cut back by 8 bases and J by 2 bases. The CDR3 DNA reads as TGTGCCAGCCAACAGGGGAGAGGCAATCAGCCCCAGCATTTT. It codes for CASQQGRGNQPQHF.

In regard to this clonotype: This could be a read error, since a much larger clone is one nucleotide away. V usage is TRBV3-1 and J usage is TRBJ1-2; unclear D gene. V lost 7 bases and J 3 bases, leaving 21 bases between the germline ends. CDR1 LGHDT and CDR2 YNNKEL come from the germline V gene (reference sequence). CDR3 length equals 16 residues. In nucleotides, the CDR3 is TGTGCCAGCACCCCGCCAGTGATCGAAAGGGACTATGGCTACACCTTC. This sequence encodes CASTPPVIERDYGYTF.

This chain joins TRBV29-1 and TRBJ1-4; D may be TRBD1 (5 bases). Trimming cost V 7 bases and J 8 bases, with 14 bases left between them. The CDR3 is made up of 12 amino acids. Germline V gene data show CDR1 as SQVTM and CDR2 as ANQGSEA. In nucleotides, the CDR3 is TGCAGCGCGACGGGGCTGGAAGAAAAACTGTTTTTT. Amino acids: CSATGLEEKLFF. Combining the CDR3 with reference TRBV29-1 and TRBJ1-4 gives the whole variable domain SAVISQKPSRDICQRGTSLTIQCQVDSQVTMMFWYRQQPGQSLTLIATANQGSEATYESGFVIDKFPISRPNLTFSTLTVSNMSPEDSSIYLCSATGLEEKLFFGSGTQLSVL.

V usage is TRBV27 and J usage is TRBJ1-2, with D perhaps matching TRBD1 (5 bases). The CDR3 spans 13 residues. V was clipped by 2 bases and J by 8 bases, with 12 bases between them. The germline V gene encodes CDR1 MNHEY and CDR2 SMNVEV (reference sequence). CDR3: CASSLRRGDGYTF. Written as DNA, the CDR3 is TGTGCCAGCAGTTTAAGACGGGGGGACGGCTACACCTTC.

This clonotype came up many times. The chain has TRBV6-1 and TRBJ1-2, with TRBD1 matching 9 bases. Germline trimming cut 6 bases from V and 4 bases from J; bases unmatched to any gene: 3. CDR1 and CDR2 (germline): MNHNS, SASEGT. CDR3 length: 13 residues. CDR3 amino acids: CASRDRGSYGYTF. In DNA form, the CDR3 reads TGTGCCAGCAGGGACAGGGGAAGCTATGGCTACACCTTC.

About this clonotype itself: This could be a read error, since a much larger clone is one nucleotide away. V usage is TRBV18 and J usage is TRBJ1-2, with D possibly matching TRBD1 (6 bases). The CDR3 extends over 13 amino acids. Germline CDR1 reads KGHSH; CDR2 reads LQKENI. The CDR3 DNA is TGTGCCAGCTCGGCCGGGGACATATATGGCTACCCCTTC. Translation gives CASSAGDIYGYPF.

The chain links TRBV2 to TRBJ2-1; 8 bases map to TRBD2. Germline CDR1 SNHLY, CDR2 FYNNEI. After removal of 4 bases from V and 4 bases from J, the junction contained 6 bases not matched to a gene. The CDR3 extends over 15 amino acids. DNA of the CDR3: TGTGCCAGCAGTGGGGGTCTAGCGGGTTACAATGAGCAGTTCTTC. Protein sequence: CASSGGLAGYNEQFF. Supplemented by reference TRBV2 and TRBJ2-1, the full variable domain reads EPEVTQTPSHQVTQMGQEVILRCVPISNHLYFYWYRQILGQKVEFLVSFYNNEISEKSEIFDDQFSVERPDGSNFTLKIRSTKLEDSAMYFCASSGGLAGYNEQFFGPGTRLTVL.

The V gene is TRBV27, the J gene TRBJ2-7; possibly TRBD2 for D (6 bases). The CDR3 totals 15 residues. V lost 6 bases to trimming and J lost 5 bases, with 20 bases between them. Germline assignment: CDR1 MNHEY and CDR2 SMNVEV (reference sequence). Here the CDR3 DNA reads TGTGCCAGCAGCCCGGGGTGGGGGAGGATTAACGAGCAGTACTTC. This sequence encodes CASSPGWGRINEQYF.

About this clonotype itself: This could be a read error, since a much larger clone is one nucleotide away. Here the CDR3 omits its conserved ending phenylalanine or tryptophan, so a read error is the likely source. The rearrangement uses TRBV2 and TRBJ2-4; 11 bases are a match to TRBD2. The CDR3 runs 16 residues. The junction had 1 base not matched to a gene; V was cut back by 3 bases and J by 0 bases. The V gene's germline CDR1 is SNHLY and CDR2 FYNNEI. The CDR3: CASSDGTSGAKNIQYY. As DNA, the CDR3 is TGTGCCAGCAGTGACGGGACTAGCGGAGCCAAAAACATTCAGTACTAC.

This clonotype was observed many times. J is TRBJ1-1 and V is TRBV20-1; D is unclear. Germline assignment: CDR1 DFQATT and CDR2 SNEGSKA (reference sequence). This CDR3 has 13 amino acids. Trimming shortened V by 1 base and J by 0 bases, and 6 bases separated the two germline ends. The CDR3 sequence is CSARGQMNTEAFF. CDR3 in DNA: TGCAGTGCTAGAGGACAAATGAACACTGAAGCTTTCTTT.

This clonotype was detected a few times. V is TRBV7-9 and J is TRBJ1-1; TRBD1 agrees at 7 bases. This CDR3 has 17 residues. From germline, CDR1 is SEHNR and CDR2 FQNEAQ (reference sequence). Unmatched junction bases numbered 13, after V lost 1 base and J lost 5 bases. CDR3 in amino acids: CASSLEGGIHWRTEAFF. Here the CDR3 DNA reads TGTGCCAGCAGCTTAGAAGGGGGCATACATTGGAGGACTGAAGCTTTCTTT. Together with reference TRBV7-9 and TRBJ1-1, the CDR3 gives the full variable domain: DTGVSQNPRHKITKRGQNVTFRCDPISEHNRLYWYRQTLGQGPEFLTYFQNEAQLEKSRLLSDRFSAERPKGSFSTLEIQRTEQGDSAMYLCASSLEGGIHWRTEAFFGQGTRLTVV.

This chain links TRBV6-5 with TRBJ2-5, with 7 bases that match TRBD2. The CDR3 sequence is 15 residues long. V lost 3 bases, J lost 1 base, and 5 bases stayed unmatched. CDR1 MNHEY and CDR2 SVGAGI come from the germline V gene. CDR3 amino acids: CASSYGGGIQETQYF. In nucleotides, the CDR3 is TGTGCCAGCAGTTATGGGGGGGGTATCCAAGAGACCCAGTACTTC.

The sample holds a few counts of this clonotype. The junction departs from germline at one end; a sequencing error may be responsible. The V and J genes are TRBV2 and TRBJ1-3; TRBD1 matches at 7 bases. The CDR3 consists of 15 residues. From germline, CDR1 is SNHLY and CDR2 FYNNEI. CDR3 loop: CASSEIQGNGNTVYF. The CDR3, as DNA: TGTGCCAGCAGCGAAATACAGGGGAACGGAAACACCGTATATTTT.

This clonotype came up a few times. This rearrangement joins TRBV20-1 to TRBJ1-6; perhaps TRBD1 as D (5 bases). This CDR3 region has 13 residues. V gave up 5 bases and J gave up 9 bases, with 14 bases separating them. Germline lookup yields CDR1 DFQATT and CDR2 SNEGSKA (reference sequence). In DNA form, the CDR3 reads TGCAGTGCTTCCGGGACCGTTACTTCACCCCTCCACTTT. Protein sequence: CSASGTVTSPLHF.

This clonotype was counted between two and nine times. One base away lies a much larger clone, so this may be a sequencing read error. The chain joins TRBV13 to TRBJ2-5, with D tentatively TRBD1 (6 bases). V was shortened by 5 bases and J by 0 bases, with 10 bases between the two germline ends. Per the germline V gene, CDR1 is PRHDT and CDR2 is FYEKMQ (reference sequence). The CDR3 consists of 14 residues. The CDR3, as DNA: TGTGCCAGCAGCACCCGGACAGACCAAGAGACCCAGTACTTC. It codes for CASSTRTDQETQYF.

This clonotype was counted at least ten times. This chain connects TRBV6-5 to TRBJ1-5, with 9 bases lining up with TRBD1. CDR1 and CDR2 from the germline V gene are MNHEY and SVGAGI. The V and J ends lost 4 bases and 7 bases, in that order; junction bases with no gene match: 5. The CDR3 is 14 residues long. This CDR3 reads CASSSGQGRQPQHF. For the CDR3, the DNA is TGTGCCAGCAGTTCGGGACAGGGAAGACAGCCCCAGCATTTT.

This clonotype has a handful of counts. This chain links TRBV29-1 with TRBJ2-2; no reliable D call. V gave up 3 bases and J gave up 1 base, with 6 bases separating them. This CDR3 has 13 amino acids. Germline CDR1 is SQVTM and CDR2 is ANQGSEA. The CDR3 protein is CSVDRQNTGELFF. For the CDR3, the DNA is TGCAGCGTTGACCGGCAGAACACCGGGGAGCTGTTTTTT.

This clonotype was picked up many times. V usage is TRBV28 and J usage is TRBJ1-2; D perhaps matches TRBD1 (6 bases). This CDR3 contains 12 residues. Trimming pared 8 bases from V and 5 bases from J, leaving 12 bases between. The germline V gene has CDR1 MDHEN and CDR2 SYDVKM. The DNA of the CDR3 is TGTGCCAGCCAACAGGGAGCGTATGGCTACACCTTC. Its protein product is CASQQGAYGYTF.

This clonotype was observed at least ten times. The V call is TRBV6-1, the J call TRBJ1-6; D not certain. Trimming left V 6 bases short and J 5 bases short, with 11 bases between. CDR3 length: 14 amino acids. Germline V gene sequence: CDR1 MNHNS, CDR2 SASEGT. As DNA, the CDR3 is TGTGCCAGCAGCCAAGGACGAAATAATTCACCCCTCCACTTT. This encodes CASSQGRNNSPLHF.